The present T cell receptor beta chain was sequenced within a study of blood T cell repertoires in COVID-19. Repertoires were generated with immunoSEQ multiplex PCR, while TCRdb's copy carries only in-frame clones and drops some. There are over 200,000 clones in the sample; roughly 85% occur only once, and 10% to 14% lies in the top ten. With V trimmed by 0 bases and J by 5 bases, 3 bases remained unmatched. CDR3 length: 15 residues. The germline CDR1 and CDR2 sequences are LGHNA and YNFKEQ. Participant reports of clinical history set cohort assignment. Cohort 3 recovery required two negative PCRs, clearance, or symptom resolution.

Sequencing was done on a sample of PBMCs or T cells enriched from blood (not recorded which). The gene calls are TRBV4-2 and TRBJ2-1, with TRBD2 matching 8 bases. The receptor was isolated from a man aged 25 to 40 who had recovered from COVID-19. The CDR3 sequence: CASSQDLAGHNEQFF. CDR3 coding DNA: TGTGCCAGCAGCCAAGATCTAGCGGGCCACAATGAGCAGTTCTTC.